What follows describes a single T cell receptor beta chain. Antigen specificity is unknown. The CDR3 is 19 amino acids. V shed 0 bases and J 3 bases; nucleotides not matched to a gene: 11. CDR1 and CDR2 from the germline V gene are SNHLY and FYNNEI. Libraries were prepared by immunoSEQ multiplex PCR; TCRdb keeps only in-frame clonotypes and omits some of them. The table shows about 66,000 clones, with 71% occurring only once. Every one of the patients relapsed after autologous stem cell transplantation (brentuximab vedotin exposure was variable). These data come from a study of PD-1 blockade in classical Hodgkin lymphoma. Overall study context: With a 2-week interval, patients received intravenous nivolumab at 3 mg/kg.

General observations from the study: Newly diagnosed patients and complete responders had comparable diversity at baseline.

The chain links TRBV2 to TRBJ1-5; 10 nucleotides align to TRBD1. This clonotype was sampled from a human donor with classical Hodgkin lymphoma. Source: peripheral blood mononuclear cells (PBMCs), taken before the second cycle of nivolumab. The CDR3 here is CASSEAPGWTGGSNQPQHF. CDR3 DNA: TGTGCCAGCAGTGAAGCCCCAGGGTGGACAGGGGGGTCCAATCAGCCCCAGCATTTT.